Included here is one T cell receptor (beta chain) sequence, with context. This sample is drawn from a study of blood T cell repertoires in COVID-19. The CDR3 spans 15 residues. The V and J ends lost 0 bases and 10 bases respectively, with 18 bases between them. Germline-derived CDR1 and CDR2 are SGHDN and FVKESK. Produced via immunoSEQ multiplex PCR; TCRdb's table is partial and in-frame only. The sample lists around 700,000 clones, 80% to 90% occurring once. The source material was peripheral blood. The rearrangement links TRBV14 to TRBJ1-1; no definite D call. This clonotype was obtained from a woman between 18 and 29 years old with acute or convalescent COVID-19. The CDR3 bases are TGTGCCAGCAGCCAAGAAGGAGGTTCGCCAGGCACAGCTTTCTTT. The encoded protein is CASSQEGGSPGTAFF.